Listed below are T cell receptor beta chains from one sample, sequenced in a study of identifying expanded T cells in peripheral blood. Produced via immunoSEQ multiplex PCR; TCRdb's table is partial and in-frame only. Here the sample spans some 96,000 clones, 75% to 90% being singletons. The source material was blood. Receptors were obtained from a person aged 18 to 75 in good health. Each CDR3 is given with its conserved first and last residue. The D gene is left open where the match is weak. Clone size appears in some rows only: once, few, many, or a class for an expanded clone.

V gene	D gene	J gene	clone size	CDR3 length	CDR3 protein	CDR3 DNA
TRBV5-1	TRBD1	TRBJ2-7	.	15	CASDPGTGKDYEQYF	TGCGCCAGCGACCCTGGGACAGGGAAAGACTACGAGCAGTACTTC
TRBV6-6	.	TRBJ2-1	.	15	CASSSGGGGYNEQFF	TGTGCCAGCAGTTCCGGGGGAGGGGGCTACAATGAGCAGTTCTTC
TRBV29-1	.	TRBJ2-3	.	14	CSVVPGDSTDTQYF	TGCAGCGTTGTGCCAGGAGATAGCACAGATACGCAGTATTTT
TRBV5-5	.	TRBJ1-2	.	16	CASSLAPQDLFYGYTF	TGTGCCAGCAGCTTGGCCCCACAGGACCTTTTCTATGGCTACACCTTC
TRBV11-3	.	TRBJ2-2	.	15	CASSPKSRNTGELFF	TGTGCCAGCAGCCCTAAGTCCCGGAACACCGGGGAGCTGTTTTTT
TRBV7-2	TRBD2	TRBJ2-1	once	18	CASSGGVRLAGVQGEQFF	TGTGCCAGCAGCGGGGGGGTGAGACTAGCGGGCGTTCAGGGTGAGCAGTTCTTC
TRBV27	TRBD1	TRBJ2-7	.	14	CASSMTGSPYEQYF	TGTGCCAGCAGTATGACAGGGAGCCCCTACGAGCAGTACTTC
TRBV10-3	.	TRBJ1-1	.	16	CAIREHRDTQKTEAFF	TGTGCCATCAGAGAACACCGGGACACCCAGAAGACTGAAGCTTTCTTT
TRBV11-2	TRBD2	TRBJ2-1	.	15	CASRSSGSNYNEQFF	TGTGCCAGCAGAAGTAGCGGGAGCAACTACAATGAGCAGTTCTTC
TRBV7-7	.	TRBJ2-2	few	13	CASSLVAAGELFF	TGTGCCAGCAGCTTAGTCGCCGCCGGGGAGCTGTTTTTT